The 7 T cell receptor beta chains below were found in one sample sequenced in a study of tumor-infiltrating lymphocytes in primary liver carcinoma (dated by TCRdb to 2017 to 2019). Without any cell sorting, total RNA and DNA were co-extracted from around 18-30 mg of bulk tissue using the AllPrep DNA/RNA mini kit. The instrument was an Illumina HiSeq 2500. A constant-region primer and ProtoScript II reverse transcriptase were used to reverse-transcribe TCRbeta-specific cDNA from roughly 0.5 ug total RNA. The TCRbeta libraries were prepared through three rounds of nested multiplex PCR following a slightly modified ARM-PCR procedure. The first two PCR rounds used multiplex TRBV1-TRBV30 forward primers with a Cbeta reverse primer, each for about 9 cycles. TCRdb handled the public reads itself, with Q25 trimming in fastp and clone calling in MiXCR, and kept productive beta chains. CDR3 protein duplicates are merged, each entry listing the most common genes and DNA. The sample records roughly 120,000 distinct CDR3 sequences, 55% to 65% of which are singletons. Roughly 9% of the sample is taken by the ten largest.

The specimen sequenced was liver tumor tissue from sampling region 1. In the paper's terms, the cell subset or site label means: tumor region T1, superior pole. The receptors originated from a woman aged 60 to 75 with primary liver carcinoma and hepatitis B virus infection.

The gene calls are TRBV2 and TRBJ1-5; 7 nucleotides line up with TRBD1. Germline V gene sequence: CDR1 SNHLY, CDR2 FYNNEI. With V trimmed by 4 bases and J by 6 bases, 6 bases remained unmatched. The CDR3 runs 14 residues. The CDR3 is CASSATGFGQPQHF. In DNA form, the CDR3 reads TGTGCCAGCAGTGCGACAGGGTTCGGTCAGCCCCAGCATTTT.

The chain is built from TRBV12-3 or TRBV12-4 and TRBJ1-2, with D unresolved. V was pared by 3 bases and J by 6 bases, with 11 bases between. The CDR3 runs to 13 residues. In DNA form, the CDR3 reads TGTGCCAGCAGTTTCGGGCAGTCCAATGGCTACACCTTC. Translating it yields CASSFGQSNGYTF.

This clonotype was seen many times. This chain uses TRBV29-1 with TRBJ2-5, with D unclear. The CDR3 length is 11 residues. Germline V gene sequence: CDR1 SQVTM, CDR2 ANQGSEA. Trimming removed 5 bases at V and 7 bases at J, with 11 bases between. The CDR3 sequence: CSVFRSGTQYF. CDR3 DNA: TGCAGCGTTTTCAGGTCAGGGACCCAGTACTTC.

In its sample, this clonotype ranks as medium-sized (0.01 to 0.1%). This chain uses TRBV11-3 with TRBJ2-3; D is unclear. The CDR3 extends over 15 amino acids. Germline assignment: CDR1 SGHNT and CDR2 YENEEA. Trimming cost V 1 base and J 1 base, with 9 bases left between them. The CDR3 bases are TGTGCCAGCAGCTTAGTGCCAGGAGGCACAGATACGCAGTATTTT. Translating it yields CASSLVPGGTDTQYF.

As to this clonotype: A much larger clone differs by one base, so this may be a read error. A read error is likely, as this CDR3 ends without the conserved phenylalanine or tryptophan. This chain connects TRBV12-3 or TRBV12-4 to TRBJ2-3, with D perhaps given as TRBD1 or TRBD2 (5 bases each). The CDR3 runs 13 residues. V lost 6 bases to trimming and J lost 2 bases, with 9 bases between them. CDR3 residues: CASRGDATDTQYS. The CDR3 DNA reads TGTGCCAGCAGGGGGGACGCCACAGATACGCAGTATTCT.

To note about this clonotype: A read error is possible here, since a much larger clone lies one base away. The chain couples TRBV29-1 to TRBJ2-1; D is perhaps TRBD1 or TRBD2 (5 bases each). Germline V gene sequence: CDR1 SQVTM, CDR2 ANQGSEA. This CDR3 is 13 amino acids long. The CDR3 here is CRAGTRSYNEQFF. CDR3 in DNA: TGCAGAGCCGGGACGCGCTCCTACAATGAGCAGTTCTTC.

Points on this clonotype: The junction shows a germline mismatch at one end, possibly a read error. The rearrangement links TRBV11-2 to TRBJ2-1, with TRBD2 as a possible D gene (5 bases). Germline V gene sequence: CDR1 SGHAT, CDR2 FQNNGV. CDR3 size: 15 residues. CDR3: CASNSLGSDYNEQFF. The CDR3 DNA is TGTGCTAGCAACTCCCTAGGTAGCGACTACAATGAGCAGTTCTTC.